The source of this TCR beta chain is a study of T cells in Graves' hyperthyroidism and ophthalmopathy (dated by TCRdb to about 2019). Regarding the study in general: Peripheral blood was sampled at the time of initial diagnosis, prior to any treatment. TCR V-J signatures able to tell the groups apart were searched for in a discovery cohort of 95 or so patients, of whom over 40 had Graves' ophthalmopathy and roughly 59 had stable Graves' hyperthyroidism. Prospective prediction of ophthalmopathy was tested in an independent validation cohort consisting of 18 hyperthyroidism patients and around 16 patients who later progressed to ophthalmopathy. Thyroid tissue and blood T-cell repertoires from roughly six Graves' hyperthyroidism patients were also compared in the study. The paper describes TCR Vbeta CDR3 sequencing of 135 peripheral blood samples, made up of 40 to 45 ophthalmopathy patients, 70 to 75 hyperthyroidism patients and some 17 progressor patients. After sampling, hyperthyroidism patients received methimazole starting at 30 mg daily, and ophthalmopathy patients received high-dose intravenous methylprednisolone. For training and testing, the 100 or so patients in the discovery cohort were randomly divided in a 7:3 ratio.

Of note for this clonotype: Its target antigen remains unknown. Base qualities are missing; no much larger clone stands one base away.

Ophthalmopathy patients had moderately to severely active disease, Clinical Activity Score of at least 3, NOSPECS grade of at least 4, and duration under 3 months. Patients with uncontrolled infections, other autoimmune diseases, pregnancy or lactation were excluded. Clinical symptoms, serum thyroxine and TRAb, thyroid ultrasound, and orbital computed tomography formed the basis for the diagnoses. PBMCs were separated from over 9 ml of fresh peripheral blood using Ficoll-Paque density gradient centrifugation. Total RNA was extracted with Trizol reagent, and quality was checked on an Agilent 2100 Bioanalyzer. Sequences GTSNPN (CDR1) and SVGIG (CDR2) are obtained from the germline V gene (reference sequence). V ends up 0 bases short and J 2 bases short, with an unmatched junction base count of 7. Spanning cysteine to phenylalanine, the CDR3 consists of 16 amino acids. The read is trimmed to its CDR3 DNA, 48 bases read in frame from base 1.

Study-wide conclusions, independent of this receptor: In validation, the model predicted progression to ophthalmopathy with over 65% sensitivity and less than 80% specificity, a median of around six months before onset. Blood samples also contained most of the expanded thyroid clonotypes (frequency above 0.001), which suggests that blood repertoires may reflect thyroid immune responses. A 13 V-J signature model separated ophthalmopathy from stable hyperthyroidism, with roughly 88% sensitivity and roughly 81% specificity in cross-validation and 80%/75% in testing. Sample size was not statistically predetermined, and blinding of investigators to group allocation was not performed.

Amplification of TCR beta CDR3 regions was carried out from RNA transcripts. The TCR CDR3 was subjected to a first round of RT-PCR using the HTBI primer set and the Qiagen OneStep RT-PCR kit. A second multiplex PCR round built the libraries, followed by size selection and purification. Paired-end sequencing of the libraries was performed with 100 bp reads on an Illumina HiSeq2000. The original methods were these. Raw data were processed with SOAPnuke, discarding reads with adapters, uncalled bases, mean Phred below 15, or no exact constant-primer or identifier match. COPE v1.2.5 was used to merge high-quality paired reads, and clonotypes were defined as unique nucleotide sequences. MiTCR v1.1 was used to align the clonotypes against IMGT TRBV, TRBD and TRBJ reference segments. The analysis included only V-J combinations with a frequency above 0.0001, which together covered 99.2% of the repertoires. A TCS score was defined as the ratio of F50 (clonal expansion) to E x V (chaos), with BLOSUM62-based TCRdist applied between CDR3 peptides within each V-J. Welch's t-statistics and random forest reduced roughly 500 V-J features to about 13, which were used in a naive Bayes classifier (R e1071). The raw public reads went through TCRdb reprocessing: fastp at Q25, MiXCR clone calling, in-frame beta chains kept. Every distinct CDR3 protein forms one entry, paired with its most common genes and DNA. These V and J calls derive from TCRdb rather than the authors' analysis. The sample table lists about 530,000 distinct CDR3 sequences, roughly 18% of them with a count of one. The top ten hold approximately 16% of the sample.

The TCR originated in a woman aged 18-29 years with Graves' ophthalmopathy. The material sequenced was blood. Recombination linked TRBV30 to TRBJ2-3, and TRBD2 aligns with 8 junction nucleotides. DNA sequence: TGTGCCTGGAGTGTCCGTTCGGGGGGGCCCACAGATACGCAGTATTTT. Translated, it reads CAWSVRSGGPTDTQYF.